This T cell receptor (beta chain) was obtained from a study of blood T cell repertoires in COVID-19. In the study overall: The samples span acute and convalescent COVID-19 from the United States, Italy and Spain. PBMCs, B-cell-depleted T cells, or T cells were the source of the cDNA or gDNA that made up the material.

The germline V gene encodes CDR1 SGHTA and CDR2 FQGNSA. Trimming at V came to 4 bases and at J to 7 bases, leaving 10 bases not matched to a gene. The CDR3 totals 17 residues. Source study methods: Amplifying reference gene primers gave estimates of nucleated cell counts. The method was immunoSEQ multiplex PCR; TCRdb's version includes in-frame clones alone and lacks a portion of them. That table is the source of V, J and clone size, and D and trimming were worked out from the DNA. The data show 240,000 or so clones, 88% seen once. The sequencing sample was made of peripheral blood. This receptor was identified in a woman aged 25 to 39 with acute or convalescent COVID-19. V is TRBV7-2 and J is TRBJ2-7; 16 positions match TRBD2. CDR3 in amino acids: CASSSEATGLAGGEQYF. For the CDR3, the DNA is TGTGCCAGCAGCTCCGAAGCAACGGGACTAGCGGGGGGGGAGCAGTACTTC.